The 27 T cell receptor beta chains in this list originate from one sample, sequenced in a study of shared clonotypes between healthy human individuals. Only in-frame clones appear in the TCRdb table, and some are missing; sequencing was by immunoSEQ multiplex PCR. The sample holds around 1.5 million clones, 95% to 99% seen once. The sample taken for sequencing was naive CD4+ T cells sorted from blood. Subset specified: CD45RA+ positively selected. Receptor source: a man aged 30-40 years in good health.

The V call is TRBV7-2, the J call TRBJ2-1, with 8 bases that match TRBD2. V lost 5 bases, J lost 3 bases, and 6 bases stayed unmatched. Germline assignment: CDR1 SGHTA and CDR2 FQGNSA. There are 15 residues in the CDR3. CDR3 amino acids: CASSPIAGYYNEQFF. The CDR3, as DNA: TGTGCCAGCAGCCCTATAGCGGGGTACTACAATGAGCAGTTCTTC.

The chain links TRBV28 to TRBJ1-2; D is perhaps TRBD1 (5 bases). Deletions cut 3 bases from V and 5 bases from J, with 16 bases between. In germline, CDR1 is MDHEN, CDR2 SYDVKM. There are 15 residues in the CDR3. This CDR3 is CASSFPLGGVYGYTF. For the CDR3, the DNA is TGTGCCAGCAGTTTCCCCTTGGGGGGGGTGTATGGCTACACCTTC.

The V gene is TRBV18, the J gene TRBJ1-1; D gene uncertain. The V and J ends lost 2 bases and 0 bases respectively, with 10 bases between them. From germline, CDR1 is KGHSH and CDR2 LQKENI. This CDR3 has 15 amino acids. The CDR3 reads CASSPGWGMNTEAFF. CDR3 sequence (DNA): TGTGCCAGCTCACCAGGTTGGGGAATGAACACTGAAGCTTTCTTT. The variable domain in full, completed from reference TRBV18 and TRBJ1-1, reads NAGVMQNPRHLVRRRGQEARLRCSPMKGHSHVYWYRQLPEEGLKFMVYLQKENIIDESGMPKERFSAEFPKEGPSILRIQQVVRGDSAAYFCASSPGWGMNTEAFFGQGTRLTVV.

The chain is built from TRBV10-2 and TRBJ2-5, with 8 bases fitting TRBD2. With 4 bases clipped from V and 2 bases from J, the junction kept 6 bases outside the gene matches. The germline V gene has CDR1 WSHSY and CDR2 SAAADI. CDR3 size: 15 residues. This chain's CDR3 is CASSGLSSGQETQYF. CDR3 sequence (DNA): TGCGCCAGCAGTGGCCTGTCTAGCGGGCAAGAGACCCAGTACTTC.

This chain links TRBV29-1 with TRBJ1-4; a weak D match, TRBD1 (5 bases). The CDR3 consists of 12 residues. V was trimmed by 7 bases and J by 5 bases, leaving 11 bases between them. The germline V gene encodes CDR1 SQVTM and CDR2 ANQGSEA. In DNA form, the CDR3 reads TGCAGCGCGTGGGACGAGAATGAAAAACTGTTTTTT. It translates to CSAWDENEKLFF.

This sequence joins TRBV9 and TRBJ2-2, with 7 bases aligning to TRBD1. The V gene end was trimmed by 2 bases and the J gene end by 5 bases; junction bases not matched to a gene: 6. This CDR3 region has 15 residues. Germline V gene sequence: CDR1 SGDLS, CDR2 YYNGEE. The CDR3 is CASSVVQGRTGELFF. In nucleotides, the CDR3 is TGTGCCAGCAGCGTGGTACAGGGGAGAACCGGGGAGCTGTTTTTT.

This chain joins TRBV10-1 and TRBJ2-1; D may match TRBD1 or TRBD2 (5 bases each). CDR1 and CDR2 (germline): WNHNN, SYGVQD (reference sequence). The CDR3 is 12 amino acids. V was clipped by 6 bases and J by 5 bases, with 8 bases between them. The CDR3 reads CASRGTNNEQFF. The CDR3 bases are TGCGCCAGCAGGGGGACCAACAATGAGCAGTTCTTC.

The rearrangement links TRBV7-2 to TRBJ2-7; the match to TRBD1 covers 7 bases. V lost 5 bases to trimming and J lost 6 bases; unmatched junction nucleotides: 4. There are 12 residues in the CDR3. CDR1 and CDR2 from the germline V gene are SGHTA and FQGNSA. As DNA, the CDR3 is TGTGCCAGCAGCAAAACAGGGGTCGAGCAGTACTTC. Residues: CASSKTGVEQYF.

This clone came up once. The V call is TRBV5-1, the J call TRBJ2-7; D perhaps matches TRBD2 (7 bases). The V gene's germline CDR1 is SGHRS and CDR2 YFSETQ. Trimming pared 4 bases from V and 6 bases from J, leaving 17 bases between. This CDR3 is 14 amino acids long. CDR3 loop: CASSPAGASGEQYF. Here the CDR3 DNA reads TGCGCCAGCAGCCCTGCGGGGGCGAGTGGCGAGCAGTACTTC.

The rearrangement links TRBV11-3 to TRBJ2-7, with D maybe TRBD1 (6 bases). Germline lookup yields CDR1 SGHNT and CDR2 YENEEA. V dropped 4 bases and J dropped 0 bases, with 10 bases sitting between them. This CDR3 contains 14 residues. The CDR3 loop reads CASSYSGDSYEQYF. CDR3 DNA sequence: TGTGCCAGCAGCTACTCAGGGGACTCCTACGAGCAGTACTTC.

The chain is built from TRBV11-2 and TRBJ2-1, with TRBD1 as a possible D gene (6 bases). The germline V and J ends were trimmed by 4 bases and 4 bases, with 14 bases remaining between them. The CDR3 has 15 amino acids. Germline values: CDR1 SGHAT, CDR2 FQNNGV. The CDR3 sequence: CASSSNPQGYNEQFF. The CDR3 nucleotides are TGTGCCAGCAGCTCCAACCCCCAGGGGTACAATGAGCAGTTCTTC. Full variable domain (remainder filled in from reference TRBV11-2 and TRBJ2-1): EAGVAQSPRYKIIEKRQSVAFWCNPISGHATLYWYQQILGQGPKLLIQFQNNGVVDDSQLPKDRFSAERLKGVDSTLKIQPAKLEDSAVYLCASSSNPQGYNEQFFGPGTRLTVL.

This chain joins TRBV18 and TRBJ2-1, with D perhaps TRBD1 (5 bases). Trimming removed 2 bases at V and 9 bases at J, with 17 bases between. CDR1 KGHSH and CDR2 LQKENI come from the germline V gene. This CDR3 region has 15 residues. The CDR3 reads CASSPTSVGHSEQFF. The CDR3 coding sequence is TGTGCCAGCTCACCAACCAGCGTGGGGCACAGTGAGCAGTTCTTC.

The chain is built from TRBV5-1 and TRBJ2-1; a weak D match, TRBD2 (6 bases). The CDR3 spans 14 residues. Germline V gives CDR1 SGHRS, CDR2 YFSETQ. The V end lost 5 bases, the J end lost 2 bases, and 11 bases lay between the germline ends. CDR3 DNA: TGCGCCAGCAGTGCCGGGGAGGCCTACAATGAGCAGTTCTTC. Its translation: CASSAGEAYNEQFF.

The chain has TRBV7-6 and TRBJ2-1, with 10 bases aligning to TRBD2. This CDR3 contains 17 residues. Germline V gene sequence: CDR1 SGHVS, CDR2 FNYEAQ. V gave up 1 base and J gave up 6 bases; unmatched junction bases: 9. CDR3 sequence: CASSLGRLAGVFNEQFF. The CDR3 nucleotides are TGTGCCAGCAGCTTAGGCCGGCTAGCGGGAGTGTTCAATGAGCAGTTCTTC.

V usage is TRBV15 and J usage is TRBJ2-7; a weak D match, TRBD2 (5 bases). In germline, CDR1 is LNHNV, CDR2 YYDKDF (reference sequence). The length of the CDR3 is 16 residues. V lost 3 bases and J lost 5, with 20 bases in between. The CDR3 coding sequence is TGTGCCACCAGCAGGATCTTAAGGAAAGTGGGAGACGAGCAGTACTTC. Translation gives CATSRILRKVGDEQYF.

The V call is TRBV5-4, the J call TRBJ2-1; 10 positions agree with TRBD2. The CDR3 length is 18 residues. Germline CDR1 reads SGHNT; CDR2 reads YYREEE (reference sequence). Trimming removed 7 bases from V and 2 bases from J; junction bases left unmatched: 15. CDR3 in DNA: TGTGCCAGCCGTTCAGGACTAGCGGCCTCCATTCCCTACAATGAGCAGTTCTTC. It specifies CASRSGLAASIPYNEQFF.

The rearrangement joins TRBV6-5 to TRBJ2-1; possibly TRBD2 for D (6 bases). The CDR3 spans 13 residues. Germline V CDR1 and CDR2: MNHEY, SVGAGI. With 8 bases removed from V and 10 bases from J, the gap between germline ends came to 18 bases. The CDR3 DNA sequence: TGTGCCAGCCGGAATTTCGGGGGTTCGGAGCAGTTCTTC. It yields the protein CASRNFGGSEQFF.

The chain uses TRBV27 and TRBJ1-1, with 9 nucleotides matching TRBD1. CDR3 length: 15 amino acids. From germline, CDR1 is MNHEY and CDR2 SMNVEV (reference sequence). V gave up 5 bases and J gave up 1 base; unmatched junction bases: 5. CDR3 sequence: CASSQWGQGNTEAFF. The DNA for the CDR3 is TGTGCCAGCAGTCAGTGGGGACAGGGGAACACTGAAGCTTTCTTT.

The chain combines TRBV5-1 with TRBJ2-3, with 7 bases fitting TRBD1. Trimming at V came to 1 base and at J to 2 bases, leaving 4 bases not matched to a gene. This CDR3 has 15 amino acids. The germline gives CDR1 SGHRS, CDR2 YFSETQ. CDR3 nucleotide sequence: TGCGCCAGCAGCTTGCACGGGACAGTCACAGATACGCAGTATTTT. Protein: CASSLHGTVTDTQYF.

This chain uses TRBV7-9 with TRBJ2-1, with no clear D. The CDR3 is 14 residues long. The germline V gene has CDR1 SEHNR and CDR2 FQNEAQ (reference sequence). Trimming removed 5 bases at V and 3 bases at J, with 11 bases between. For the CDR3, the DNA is TGTGCCAGCAGCCAACGACACAGCTACAATGAGCAGTTCTTC. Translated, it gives CASSQRHSYNEQFF.

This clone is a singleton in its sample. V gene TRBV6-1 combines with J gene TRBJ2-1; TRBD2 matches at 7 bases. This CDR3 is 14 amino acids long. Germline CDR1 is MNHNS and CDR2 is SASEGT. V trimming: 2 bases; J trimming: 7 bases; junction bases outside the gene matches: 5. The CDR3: CASSERGRVNEQFF. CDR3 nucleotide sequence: TGTGCCAGCAGTGAACGGGGGAGGGTAAATGAGCAGTTCTTC.

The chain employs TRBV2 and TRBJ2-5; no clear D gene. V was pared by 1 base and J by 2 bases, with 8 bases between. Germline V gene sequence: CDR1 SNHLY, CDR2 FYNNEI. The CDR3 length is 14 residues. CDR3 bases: TGTGCCAGCAGTGAAGGGAACATTCAAGAGACCCAGTACTTC. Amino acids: CASSEGNIQETQYF.

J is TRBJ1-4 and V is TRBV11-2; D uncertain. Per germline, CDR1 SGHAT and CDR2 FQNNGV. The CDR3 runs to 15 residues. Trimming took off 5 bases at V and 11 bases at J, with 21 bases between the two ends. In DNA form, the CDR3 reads TGTGCCAGCAGCCGAGGAGGTCCCCGGCCTGTGAAACTGTTTTTT. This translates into CASSRGGPRPVKLFF.

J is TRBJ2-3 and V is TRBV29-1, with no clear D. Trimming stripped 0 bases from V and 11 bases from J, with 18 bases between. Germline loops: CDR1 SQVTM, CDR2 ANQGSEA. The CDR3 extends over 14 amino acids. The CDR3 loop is CSVEDLDGVGKQYF. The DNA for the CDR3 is TGCAGCGTTGAAGACTTAGACGGTGTTGGGAAGCAGTATTTT.

The CDR3 protein is CASSPRGAGELFF. The CDR3 DNA reads as TGCGCCAGCAGCCCCCGGGGGGCCGGGGAGCTGTTTTTT. V gene TRBV5-1 combines with J gene TRBJ2-2, with 7 nucleotides matching TRBD2. The V and J ends lost 4 bases and 6 bases, in that order; junction bases with no gene match: 3. This CDR3 contains 13 residues. Germline V CDR1 and CDR2: SGHRS, YFSETQ. Looking up the rest from reference TRBV5-1 and TRBJ2-2 gives the full variable domain: KAGVTQTPRYLIKTRGQQVTLSCSPISGHRSVSWYQQTPGQGLQFLFEYFSETQRNKGNFPGRFSGRQFSNSRSEMNVSTLELGDSALYLCASSPRGAGELFFGEGSRLTVL.

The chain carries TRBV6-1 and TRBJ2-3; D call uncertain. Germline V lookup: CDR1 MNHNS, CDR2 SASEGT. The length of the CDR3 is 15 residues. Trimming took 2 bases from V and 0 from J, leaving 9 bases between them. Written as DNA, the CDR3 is TGTGCCAGCAGTGAACTCACCCGGAGCACAGATACGCAGTATTTT. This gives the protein CASSELTRSTDTQYF.

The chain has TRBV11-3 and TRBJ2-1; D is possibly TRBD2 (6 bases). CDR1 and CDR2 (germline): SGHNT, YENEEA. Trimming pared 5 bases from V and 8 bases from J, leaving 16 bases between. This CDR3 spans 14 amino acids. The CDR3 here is CASSLLHSGDEQFF. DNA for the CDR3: TGTGCCAGCAGCCTGCTCCACTCGGGGGATGAGCAGTTCTTC.